A single sample is the source of the 13 T cell receptor beta chains below, sequenced in a study of T-cell reconstitution after alpha-beta-depleted transplantation in children. The authors prepared the TCRbeta library with unique molecular identifiers. MiXCR, applied by TCRdb to the PCR reads, yields one record per CDR3 protein. Here the sample spans around 6,100 distinct CDR3 sequences, 16% being singletons. The specimen was PBMCs, mostly from graft donor cells, collected 60 days after TCRalphabeta/CD19-depleted stem cell transplant. These receptors were collected from a male patient under 18 who had a stem cell transplant for acute myeloid leukemia, so the T cells may come from the graft donor.

This clonotype was observed a few times. The chain uses TRBV7-2 and TRBJ2-5; 11 bases fit TRBD2. CDR3 length equals 16 residues. Losses at the gene ends were 0 bases for V and 2 bases for J; bases not matched to a gene: 2. Per the germline V gene, CDR1 is SGHTA and CDR2 is FQGNSA. CDR3 in amino acids: CASSLAGTSGQETQYF. CDR3 in DNA: TGTGCCAGCAGCTTAGCCGGGACTAGCGGTCAAGAGACCCAGTACTTC.

Sample share makes this clonotype medium-sized (0.01 to 0.1%). The genes are TRBV15 and TRBJ2-1; 14 nucleotides line up with TRBD2. Trimming took 3 bases from V and 7 from J; bases not matched to a gene: 5. CDR3 length equals 16 residues. CDR1 is LNHNV, CDR2 YYDKDF, per germline (reference sequence). The CDR3, as DNA: TGTGCCACCAGCAGTCGACTAGCGGGAGGGCTGAATGAGCAGTTCTTC. Translating it yields CATSSRLAGGLNEQFF.

This clonotype was picked up a small number of times. The chain has TRBV7-6 and TRBJ2-3; 14 nucleotides agree with TRBD2. The V and J ends lost 5 bases and 0 bases, in that order; junction bases with no gene match: 7. The germline V gene has CDR1 SGHVS and CDR2 FNYEAQ. The CDR3 spans 18 residues. The CDR3 DNA reads as TGTGCCAGCAGCACGGGGACTAGCGGGAGACCCAGCACAGATACGCAGTATTTT. Protein: CASSTGTSGRPSTDTQYF.

Only a few counts were recorded for this clonotype. The chain employs TRBV5-1 and TRBJ2-2; 7 nucleotides match TRBD2. V dropped 4 bases and J dropped 1; count of bases not matched to a gene: 7. The CDR3 length is 16 residues. Germline V CDR1 and CDR2: SGHRS, YFSETQ. As DNA, the CDR3 is TGCGCCAGCAGCCTAACTAGCGCCCTGAACACCGGGGAGCTGTTTTTT. Amino acid sequence: CASSLTSALNTGELFF.

The rearrangement uses TRBV18 and TRBJ2-3; D unclear. The CDR3 is made up of 15 amino acids. V lost 3 bases and J lost 1, with 11 bases in between. Germline lookup yields CDR1 KGHSH and CDR2 LQKENI. The CDR3 is CASSPNPQRTDTQYF. CDR3 DNA sequence: TGTGCCAGCTCACCGAATCCCCAGCGCACAGATACGCAGTATTTT. The full variable domain, completed using reference TRBV18 and TRBJ2-3, is NAGVMQNPRHLVRRRGQEARLRCSPMKGHSHVYWYRQLPEEGLKFMVYLQKENIIDESGMPKERFSAEFPKEGPSILRIQQVVRGDSAAYFCASSPNPQRTDTQYFGPGTRLTVL.

The chain has TRBV28 and TRBJ2-1; TRBD2 aligns across 7 bases. The length of the CDR3 is 16 residues. Looked up from germline, CDR1 is MDHEN and CDR2 is SYDVKM. J gave up 8 bases and V 4 bases, and 14 bases lay outside the gene matches. In DNA form, the CDR3 reads TGTGCCAGCAGTTCGTCCGGGACTACTAAACCCGATGAGCAGTTCTTC. Encoded protein: CASSSSGTTKPDEQFF. The complete variable domain, with remaining parts taken from reference TRBV28 and TRBJ2-1, reads DVKVTQSSRYLVKRTGEKVFLECVQDMDHENMFWYRQDPGLGLRLIYFSYDVKMKEKGDIPEGYSVSREKKERFSLILESASTNQTSMYLCASSSSGTTKPDEQFFGPGTRLTVL.

This clonotype is labeled as medium-sized. The chain employs TRBV6-1 and TRBJ2-2; D perhaps matches TRBD2 (6 bases). The V end lost 0 bases, the J end lost 5 bases, and 10 bases lay between the germline ends. Germline CDR1 and CDR2: MNHNS and SASEGT. The CDR3 sequence is 15 residues long. The CDR3 region is CASSEAWRGTGELFF. The CDR3 coding sequence is TGTGCCAGCAGTGAAGCCTGGAGGGGTACCGGGGAGCTGTTTTTT.

Relative to its sample, this clonotype is medium-sized. The rearrangement joins TRBV7-9 to TRBJ1-2; D gene unclear. The germline CDR1 and CDR2 sequences are SEHNR and FQNEAQ (reference sequence). Trimming pared 5 bases from V and 8 bases from J, leaving 15 bases between. The CDR3 is 13 residues long. DNA of the CDR3: TGTGCCAGCAGCAAAGGAGACCGTCTCGGCTACACCTTC. Amino acids: CASSKGDRLGYTF.

This clonotype was recorded a few times. V is TRBV5-1 and J is TRBJ1-1; D uncertain. Germline lookup yields CDR1 SGHRS and CDR2 YFSETQ. The CDR3 loop spans 15 amino acids. Trimming took 4 bases from V and 7 from J, leaving 20 bases between them. The CDR3 bases are TGCGCCAGCAGCATCCTGAGGAGGGCTGGTAATGAAGCTTTCTTT. This codes for CASSILRRAGNEAFF. The full variable domain, in which reference TRBV5-1 and TRBJ1-1 provide the parts outside the CDR3, is KAGVTQTPRYLIKTRGQQVTLSCSPISGHRSVSWYQQTPGQGLQFLFEYFSETQRNKGNFPGRFSGRQFSNSRSEMNVSTLELGDSALYLCASSILRRAGNEAFFGQGTRLTVV.

Turning to this clonotype: A much larger clone lies a single base off, so this may be a read error. The conserved final phenylalanine or tryptophan is absent from the CDR3, which likely points to a read error. This chain connects TRBV29-1 to TRBJ2-3, with D unresolved. The germline gives CDR1 SQVTM, CDR2 ANQGSEA. There are 12 residues in the CDR3. V dropped 4 bases and J dropped 2 bases, with 7 bases sitting between them. CDR3 sequence: CSVVTDTDTQYC. In nucleotides, the CDR3 is TGCAGCGTTGTAACTGACACAGATACGCAGTATTGT.

The V call is TRBV27, the J call TRBJ1-1; 11 nucleotides align to TRBD1. The length of the CDR3 is 16 residues. Germline CDR1 reads MNHEY; CDR2 reads SMNVEV (reference sequence). V was clipped by 5 bases and J by 5 bases; unmatched bases: 10. CDR3 nucleotides: TGTGCCAGCAGTCTAGGACAGGGGGCGGGGGGGACTGAAGCTTTCTTT. Its protein product is CASSLGQGAGGTEAFF.

This clonotype occurred a few times. The J gene is TRBJ2-2, the V gene TRBV18; 7 nucleotides align to TRBD2. The CDR3 loop spans 16 amino acids. Germline CDR1 KGHSH, CDR2 LQKENI. Losses at the gene ends were 3 bases for V and 1 base for J; bases not matched to a gene: 5. CDR3 DNA: TGTGCCAGCTCACCGCTCGCTAGCGGGAACACCGGGGAGCTGTTTTTT. Translated: CASSPLASGNTGELFF. Based on the CDR3 plus reference TRBV18 and TRBJ2-2, the full variable domain is NAGVMQNPRHLVRRRGQEARLRCSPMKGHSHVYWYRQLPEEGLKFMVYLQKENIIDESGMPKERFSAEFPKEGPSILRIQQVVRGDSAAYFCASSPLASGNTGELFFGEGSRLTVL.

This chain joins TRBV6-2 or TRBV6-3 and TRBJ2-1; TRBD1 is a possible D gene (5 bases). Trimming took off 4 bases at V and 10 bases at J, with 11 bases between the two ends. Germline values: CDR1 MNHEY, CDR2 SVGEGT. The CDR3 sequence is 12 residues long. The CDR3 here is CASSWGPGEQFF. The DNA for the CDR3 is TGTGCCAGCAGTTGGGGCCCTGGGGAGCAGTTCTTC.